The 5 T cell receptor beta chains below were found in one sample sequenced in a study of blood T cell repertoires in COVID-19. Produced via immunoSEQ multiplex PCR; TCRdb's table is partial and in-frame only. The table has about 98,000 clones, around nine tenths seen once. Sequencing was performed on peripheral blood. All receptors come from a man in his fifties or sixties with active or convalescent COVID-19.

This rearrangement joins TRBV5-4 to TRBJ1-2; TRBD1 agrees at 7 bases. Germline CDR1 is SGHNT and CDR2 is YYREEE (reference sequence). CDR3 length: 13 amino acids. The junction had 8 bases not matched to a gene; V was cut back by 4 bases and J by 8 bases. The CDR3 reads CASSTDRTRGYTF. CDR3 in DNA: TGTGCCAGCAGCACGGACAGGACAAGAGGCTACACCTTC.

The chain employs TRBV19 and TRBJ2-3, with 9 nucleotides matching TRBD1. CDR3 length: 16 amino acids. Germline V lookup: CDR1 LNHDA, CDR2 SQIVND (reference sequence). Trimming took 4 bases from V and 7 from J; bases not matched to a gene: 12. CDR3 residues: CASSNFRDRASHTQYF. As DNA, the CDR3 is TGTGCCAGTAGTAATTTCCGGGACAGGGCGTCCCATACGCAGTATTTT.

V and J are TRBV7-6 and TRBJ1-3, with D possibly matching TRBD1 (6 bases). Germline V lookup: CDR1 SGHVS, CDR2 FNYEAQ. This CDR3 spans 14 amino acids. V lost 5 bases to trimming and J lost 0 bases, with 8 bases between them. The CDR3 DNA sequence: TGTGCCAGCAGCAGGACAGTCTCTGGAAACACCATATATTTT. It encodes CASSRTVSGNTIYF. The entire variable domain, with the rest obtained from reference TRBV7-6 and TRBJ1-3, is as follows: GAGVSQSPRYKVTKRGQDVALRCDPISGHVSLYWYRQALGQGPEFLTYFNYEAQQDKSGLPNDRFSAERPEGSISTLTIQRTEQRDSAMYRCASSRTVSGNTIYFGEGSWLTVV.

The J gene is TRBJ1-5, the V gene TRBV6-1; D perhaps matches TRBD1 (6 bases). The germline CDR1 and CDR2 sequences are MNHNS and SASEGT. This CDR3 is built from 16 residues. Trimming took 1 base from V and 5 from J, leaving 15 bases between them. CDR3 nucleotides: TGTGCCAGCAGTGAAGGGAAGGCAGGGGCACATCAGCCCCAGCATTTT. This sequence encodes CASSEGKAGAHQPQHF.

The chain couples TRBV9 to TRBJ2-2; TRBD1 aligns across 8 bases. Germline values: CDR1 SGDLS, CDR2 YYNGEE. The CDR3 extends over 16 amino acids. J was trimmed by 2 bases and V by 0 bases; bases with no gene match: 3. CDR3 in amino acids: CASSVDTGGNTGELFF. Here the CDR3 DNA reads TGTGCCAGCAGCGTAGATACAGGGGGAAACACCGGGGAGCTGTTTTTT.